This T cell receptor beta chain was observed in a study of T cell changes during pregnancy in multiple sclerosis. V was trimmed by 7 bases and J by 4 bases, leaving 13 bases between them. In germline, CDR1 is SNHLY, CDR2 FYNNEI. The CDR3 has 13 residues. Sequencing used immunoSEQ multiplex PCR; TCRdb keeps in-frame clones, though not all of them. This sample yields tens of thousands of clones, of which 90% are seen a single time; under 0.75% belongs to the top ten. This TCR derives from a female donor in good health, enrolled as a control in a pregnancy study. This material consisted of CD4+ T cells from peripheral blood mononuclear cells, taken in the third trimester of pregnancy. V gene TRBV2 combines with J gene TRBJ1-2; D not resolved. CDR3 region: CASTPQEAYGYTF. The CDR3 DNA follows: TGTGCCAGCACTCCCCAGGAGGCCTATGGCTACACCTTC.